Below, one T cell receptor beta chain is given with its context. The target of this receptor is not known. There are no base qualities to consult, and no much larger clone falls within one base. This specimen comes from a study of patients and donors after allogeneic stem cell transplantation (dated by TCRdb to the early 2020s). Library preparation used RT-PCR. This sample was sequenced with a NextSeq 550. TCRdb handled the public reads itself, with Q25 trimming in fastp and clone calling in MiXCR, and kept productive beta chains. Every entry covers one CDR3 protein and lists the most common genes and DNA from its rows. The sample contains tens of thousands of distinct CDR3 sequences, about 25% of them found a single time. The ten largest account for approximately 25% of the sample. The CDR3 numbers 15 residues from cysteine through phenylalanine. The DNA shown is the 45-base CDR3, in frame from base 1. V is reduced by 5 bases and J by 3 bases, leaving a spacing of 14 bases between them. For CDR1 and CDR2, the germline V gene lists SGHRS and YFSETQ.

The sequence was collected from a human donor who was either an allogeneic HSCT recipient or a stem cell or donor lymphocyte infusion donor (not recorded which). It is not recorded whose cells these are; they may come from a transplant donor. Sample: blood, either unsorted or a sorted T cell fraction (not recorded which). The chain uses TRBV5-1 and TRBJ1-4, with the D gene too uncertain to name. The CDR3: CASSNSPASNEKLFF. The DNA is as follows: TGCGCCAGCAGTAATAGTCCAGCTTCTAATGAAAAACTGTTTTTT.